This T cell receptor (beta chain) was profiled in a study of T cells in Graves' hyperthyroidism and ophthalmopathy. V shed 5 bases and J shed 0 bases, with 22 bases lying between them. This CDR3 is built from 19 residues. Germline CDR1 reads SEHNR; CDR2 reads FQNEAQ (reference sequence). This clonotype has a handful of counts. What was amplified from RNA transcripts were TCR beta CDR3 regions. Carried out on the TCR CDR3, a first-round RT-PCR used the HTBI primer set. MiXCR, run by TCRdb on the multiplex PCR reads, gives a single entry per CDR3 protein. Among hundreds of thousands of distinct CDR3 sequences listed, more than 15% were seen once.

This sequence originates from a woman aged 40 to 55 with Graves' ophthalmopathy. The chain joins TRBV7-9 to TRBJ2-2, with D possibly being TRBD1 or TRBD2 (5 bases each). The sample consisted of blood. Here the CDR3 reads CASSPRVKGSSSNTGELFF. The CDR3 DNA reads TGTGCCAGCAGCCCCCGTGTTAAGGGGAGCTCTTCGAACACCGGGGAGCTGTTTTTT.